A selection of T cell receptor beta chains follows, all from one sample in a study of shared clonotypes between healthy human individuals. Here immunoSEQ multiplex PCR was the method, and the copy in TCRdb shows in-frame clones only, minus some. The repertoire has 650,000 to 750,000 clones, more than 70% of them found once; the top ten carry less than 2%. Sequencing was performed on memory CD4+ T cells sorted from blood. These receptors came from a young woman in good health. Both conserved end residues are part of each CDR3. Each record gives: clone size, D gene, J gene, V gene, CDR3 protein, CDR3 DNA. The D gene is left open where the match is weak. Where a row states a size, it is once, few, many or the class of an expanded clone; other rows omit it.

>NA|NA|TRBJ1-3|TRBV7-9
CASSLARGTGNTIYF
TGTGCCAGCAGCTTAGCACGAGGGACTGGAAACACCATATATTTT
>few|TRBD2|TRBJ2-3|TRBV9
CASSFGGLAGVNPDTQYF
TGTGCCAGCAGCTTCGGCGGACTAGCGGGAGTTAATCCAGATACGCAGTATTTT
>NA|NA|TRBJ1-5|TRBV19
CASSGGRAQPQHF
TGTGCCAGTAGTGGGGGCAGGGCGCAGCCCCAGCATTTT
>NA|NA|TRBJ2-1|TRBV28
CASSAPPEQFF
TGTGCCAGCAGTGCCCCCCCGGAGCAGTTCTTC
>NA|NA|TRBJ2-6|TRBV7-9
CASSNDRQGGSNVLTF
TGTGCCAGCAGCAATGACAGACAGGGAGGTTCCAACGTCCTGACTTTC
>NA|NA|TRBJ2-2|TRBV30
CAWSRDPVGELFF
TGTGCCTGGAGCCGGGACCCAGTGGGGGAGCTGTTTTTT
>NA|TRBD1|TRBJ1-5|TRBV6-6
CASSYTSPGTGQPQHF
TGTGCCAGCAGTTACACGAGTCCCGGGACAGGGCAGCCCCAGCATTTT
>NA|TRBD2|TRBJ2-1|TRBV28
CASTREGSYNEQFF
TGTGCCAGCACTCGGGAGGGATCCTACAATGAGCAGTTCTTC
>NA|TRBD2|TRBJ2-3|TRBV25-1
CASRSGLGTRRTTDTQYF
TGTGCCAGCAGGTCAGGCCTGGGGACTAGGAGGACCACAGATACGCAGTATTTT
>NA|NA|TRBJ1-3|TRBV28
CASDSARTEIGNTIYF
TGTGCCAGCGATTCAGCCAGGACGGAGATTGGAAACACCATATATTTT
>NA|TRBD1|TRBJ1-4|TRBV7-9
CASRPGTGNEKLFF
TGTGCCAGCAGGCCCGGGACAGGGAATGAAAAACTGTTTTTT
>NA|TRBD2|TRBJ2-7|TRBV19
CATSGLAGVGEQYF
TGTGCCACCTCCGGACTAGCGGGAGTTGGAGAGCAGTACTTC
>NA|NA|TRBJ1-3|TRBV11-2
CASSLWGADTIYF
TGTGCCAGCAGCTTGTGGGGGGCGGACACCATATATTTT
>few|NA|TRBJ1-4|TRBV29-1
CSVAPTATNEKLFF
TGCAGCGTTGCCCCCACCGCAACTAATGAAAAACTGTTTTTT
>NA|NA|TRBJ2-2|TRBV25-1
CASSEARGAGTGELFF
TGTGCCAGCAGTGAAGCCAGGGGCGCTGGCACCGGGGAGCTGTTTTTT
>once|TRBD1|TRBJ2-3|TRBV14
CASSHRDRGPQYF
TGTGCCAGCAGCCACCGGGACAGGGGACCGCAGTATTTT
>once|TRBD2|TRBJ2-1|TRBV5-1
CASHGTSGRSPYNEQFF
TGCGCCAGCCATGGGACTAGCGGGAGAAGTCCCTACAATGAGCAGTTCTTC
>once|TRBD1|TRBJ2-5|TRBV7-9
CASSWTGAGETQYF
TGTGCCAGCAGCTGGACAGGGGCTGGAGAGACCCAGTACTTC
>NA|NA|TRBJ2-7|TRBV11-3
CASSGRGGEQYF
TGTGCCAGCTCTGGCAGGGGGGGGGAGCAGTACTTC
>NA|NA|TRBJ2-7|TRBV15
CATSRGNTVGYEQYF
TGTGCCACCAGCAGAGGAAATACGGTTGGCTACGAGCAGTACTTC
>NA|NA|TRBJ1-1|TRBV2
CASRLSGGYNTEAFF
TGTGCCAGCAGGCTCTCTGGGGGATATAACACTGAAGCTTTCTTT
>NA|TRBD2|TRBJ2-2|TRBV19
CANLHRLATGELFF
TGTGCCAACTTACACCGACTAGCCACCGGGGAGCTGTTTTTT
>few|TRBD1|TRBJ1-3|TRBV28
CASIRTGAGNTIYF
TGTGCCAGCATCAGGACAGGGGCTGGAAACACCATATATTTT
>NA|NA|TRBJ2-3|TRBV7-9
CASSPNTDTQYF
TGTGCCAGCAGCCCTAACACAGATACGCAGTATTTT
>many|TRBD1|TRBJ2-7|TRBV6-1
CASNLQGSPYEQYF
TGTGCCAGCAATTTACAGGGGTCACCCTACGAGCAGTACTTC
>NA|TRBD1|TRBJ2-1|TRBV27
CASSPDRGSYNEQFF
TGTGCCAGCAGTCCCGACAGGGGTTCCTACAATGAGCAGTTCTTC
>NA|NA|TRBJ1-2|TRBV6-1
CASSEEAVRTYGYTF
TGTGCCAGCAGTGAAGAGGCAGTGAGGACTTATGGCTACACCTTC
>NA|NA|TRBJ2-7|TRBV11-2
CASSLSSGSSYEQYF
TGTGCCAGCAGCTTATCCTCTGGCAGCTCCTACGAGCAGTACTTC
>NA|TRBD2|TRBJ2-1|TRBV6-4
CASSDRTSGRGNEQFF
TGTGCCAGCAGTGACCGGACTAGCGGGAGGGGGAATGAGCAGTTCTTC
>NA|NA|TRBJ2-7|TRBV2
CASSVDSSYEQYF
TGTGCCAGCAGTGTGGACAGCTCCTACGAGCAGTACTTC
>few|NA|TRBJ1-4|TRBV27
CASSLSAGPNEKLFF
TGTGCCAGCAGTTTATCGGCAGGGCCTAATGAAAAACTGTTTTTT
>NA|NA|TRBJ1-2|TRBV5-1
CASSLAGRTRWGYTF
TGCGCCAGCAGCTTGGCCGGGAGAACTCGGTGGGGCTACACCTTC
>NA|NA|TRBJ2-1|TRBV15
CATSVDSSSYNEQFF
TGTGCCACCAGCGTGGACTCGAGCTCCTACAATGAGCAGTTCTTC
>many|NA|TRBJ1-1|TRBV6-1
CASTTESFTEAFF
TGTGCCAGCACCACCGAGTCGTTCACTGAAGCTTTCTTT
>NA|NA|TRBJ2-3|TRBV11-2
CASSEKAFTDTQYF
TGTGCCAGCAGCGAGAAGGCTTTCACAGATACGCAGTATTTT
>few|TRBD1|TRBJ2-1|TRBV10-3
CAISEPGQGSLHEQFF
TGTGCCATCAGTGAACCCGGACAGGGATCGCTGCATGAGCAGTTCTTC
>NA|TRBD2|TRBJ2-2|TRBV19
CASKREGKAGELFF
TGTGCCAGTAAGCGGGAGGGCAAAGCCGGGGAGCTGTTTTTT
>NA|NA|TRBJ2-1|TRBV6-6
CASSYGVGYNEQFF
TGTGCCAGCAGTTACGGGGTAGGCTACAATGAGCAGTTCTTC
>NA|TRBD2|TRBJ2-1|TRBV11-1
CASSFGGSGHNEQFF
TGTGCCAGCAGCTTTGGCGGGAGTGGTCACAATGAGCAGTTCTTC
>NA|NA|TRBJ2-5|TRBV19
CASSPYMGSETQYF
TGTGCCAGTAGTCCCTACATGGGTTCGGAGACCCAGTACTTC
>many|NA|TRBJ1-3|TRBV5-1
CASSPEGGDSGNTIYF
TGCGCCAGCAGCCCCGAGGGAGGCGACTCTGGAAACACCATATATTTT
>NA|NA|TRBJ2-7|TRBV5-1
CASSFDSSYEQYF
TGCGCCAGCAGCTTTGACTCGTCCTACGAGCAGTACTTC
>many|NA|TRBJ2-7|TRBV11-1
CASSSQRDSYEQYF
TGTGCCAGCAGCTCCCAGCGGGACAGTTACGAGCAGTACTTC
>NA|NA|TRBJ1-1|TRBV5-8
CASTAGWQAFF
TGTGCCAGCACCGCGGGGTGGCAAGCTTTCTTT
>NA|NA|TRBJ2-1|TRBV25-1
CASSESILAAGEQFF
TGTGCCAGCAGTGAATCTATACTGGCGGCGGGTGAGCAGTTCTTC
>NA|NA|TRBJ2-1|TRBV19
CASSIPPHNEQFF
TGTGCCAGTAGTATTCCCCCCCACAATGAGCAGTTCTTC
>NA|TRBD2|TRBJ2-2|TRBV11-3
CASSKGLAGNTGELFF
TGTGCCAGCAGCAAGGGACTAGCGGGAAACACCGGGGAGCTGTTTTTT
>NA|NA|TRBJ2-6|TRBV5-1
CASSFQVSGANVLTF
TGCGCCAGCAGCTTTCAGGTCTCTGGGGCCAACGTCCTGACTTTC
>NA|TRBD2|TRBJ2-7|TRBV29-1
CSVLSGTPPYEQYF
TGCAGCGTTCTAAGCGGGACCCCCCCCTACGAGCAGTACTTC
>NA|NA|TRBJ2-5|TRBV6-5
CASSYDRETQYF
TGTGCCAGCAGTTACGACCGGGAGACCCAGTACTTC
>NA|TRBD2|TRBJ2-7|TRBV7-9
CASSLVLSGVFRPYEQYF
TGTGCCAGCAGCTTAGTTCTTAGCGGGGTATTTCGACCCTACGAGCAGTACTTC
>NA|NA|TRBJ2-7|TRBV6-4
CASSATNYEQYF
TGTGCCAGCAGCGCTACGAACTACGAGCAGTACTTC
>NA|TRBD1|TRBJ2-7|TRBV4-1
CASSQVGQGLREQYF
TGCGCCAGCAGCCAGGTGGGACAGGGTCTTCGCGAGCAGTACTTC
>NA|NA|TRBJ1-5|TRBV2
CASSEPGRGRNQPQHF
TGTGCCAGCAGCGAACCGGGTCGGGGGAGGAATCAGCCCCAGCATTTT